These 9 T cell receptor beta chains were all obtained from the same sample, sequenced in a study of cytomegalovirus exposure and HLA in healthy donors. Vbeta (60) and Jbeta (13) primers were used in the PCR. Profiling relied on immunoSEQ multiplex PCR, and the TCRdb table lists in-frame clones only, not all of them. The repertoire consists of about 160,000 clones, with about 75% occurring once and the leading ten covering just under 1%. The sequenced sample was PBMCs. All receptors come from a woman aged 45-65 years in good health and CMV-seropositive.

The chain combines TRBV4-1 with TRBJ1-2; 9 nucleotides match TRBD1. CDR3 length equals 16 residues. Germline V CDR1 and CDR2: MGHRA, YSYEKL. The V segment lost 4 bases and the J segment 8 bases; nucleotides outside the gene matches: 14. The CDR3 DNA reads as TGCGCCAGCAGCCGATTGCCGGGACAGGGAGTTAGGGGCTACACCTTC. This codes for CASSRLPGQGVRGYTF.

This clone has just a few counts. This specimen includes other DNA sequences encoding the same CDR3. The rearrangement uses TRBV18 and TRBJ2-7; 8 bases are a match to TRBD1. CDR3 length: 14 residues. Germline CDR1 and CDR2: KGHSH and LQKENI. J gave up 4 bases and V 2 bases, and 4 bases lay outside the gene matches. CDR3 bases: TGTGCCAGCTCACCAAGGACAGGGAATTACGAGCAGTACTTC. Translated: CASSPRTGNYEQYF.

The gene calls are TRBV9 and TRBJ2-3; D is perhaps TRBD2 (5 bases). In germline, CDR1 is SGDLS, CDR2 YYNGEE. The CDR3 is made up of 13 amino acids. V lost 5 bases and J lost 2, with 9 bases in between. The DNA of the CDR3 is TGTGCCAGCAGTTGGACTGACACAGATACGCAGTATTTT. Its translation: CASSWTDTDTQYF.

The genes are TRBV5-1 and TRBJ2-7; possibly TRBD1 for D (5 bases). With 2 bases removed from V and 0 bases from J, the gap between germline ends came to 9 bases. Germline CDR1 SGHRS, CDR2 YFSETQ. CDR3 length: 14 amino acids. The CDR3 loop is CASSFSDSSYEQYF. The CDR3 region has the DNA TGCGCCAGCAGCTTCAGCGACAGCTCCTACGAGCAGTACTTC.

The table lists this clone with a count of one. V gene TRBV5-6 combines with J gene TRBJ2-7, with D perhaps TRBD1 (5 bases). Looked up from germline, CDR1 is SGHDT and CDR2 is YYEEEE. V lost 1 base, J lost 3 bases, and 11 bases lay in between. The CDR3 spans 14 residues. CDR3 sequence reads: CASSLFNQGYEQYF. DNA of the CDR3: TGTGCCAGCAGCTTGTTCAACCAGGGCTACGAGCAGTACTTC.

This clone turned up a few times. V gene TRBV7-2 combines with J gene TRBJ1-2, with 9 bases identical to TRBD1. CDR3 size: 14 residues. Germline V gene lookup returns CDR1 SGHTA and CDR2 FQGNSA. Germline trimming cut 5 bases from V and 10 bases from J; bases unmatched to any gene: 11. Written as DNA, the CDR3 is TGTGCCAGCAGCCCTACTCCGGGACAGGGCCCCTACACCTTC. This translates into CASSPTPGQGPYTF.

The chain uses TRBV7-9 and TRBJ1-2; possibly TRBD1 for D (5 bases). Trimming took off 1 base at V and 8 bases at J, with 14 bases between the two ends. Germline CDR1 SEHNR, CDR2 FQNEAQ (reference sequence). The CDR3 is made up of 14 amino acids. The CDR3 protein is CASSLGQRKWGYTF. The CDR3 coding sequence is TGTGCCAGCAGCTTAGGACAGAGGAAGTGGGGCTACACCTTC.

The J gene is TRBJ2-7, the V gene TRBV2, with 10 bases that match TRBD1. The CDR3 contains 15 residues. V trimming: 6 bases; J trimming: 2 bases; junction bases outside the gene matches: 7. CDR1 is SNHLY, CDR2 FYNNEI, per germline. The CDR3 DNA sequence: TGTGCCAGCAGGGAAACGGGACAGGGGACCTACGAGCAGTACTTC. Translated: CASRETGQGTYEQYF.

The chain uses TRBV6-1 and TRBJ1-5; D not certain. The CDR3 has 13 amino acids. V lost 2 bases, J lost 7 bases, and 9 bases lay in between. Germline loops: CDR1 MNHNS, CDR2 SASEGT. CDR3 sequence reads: CASSEREDQPQHF. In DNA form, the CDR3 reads TGTGCCAGCAGTGAACGGGAGGACCAGCCCCAGCATTTT.